Sequencing of this T cell receptor beta chain was carried out in a study of blood T cells in healthy people across ages. A second PCR of 7 to 11 cycles used a sample-barcoded 5' primer and a J-beta primer mix. TCRdb recomputed calls from the 5' RACE reads with MiXCR, one row per CDR3 protein. The table has roughly 2 million distinct CDR3 sequences, around half seen once. V was clipped by 3 bases and J by 7 bases, with 10 bases between them. There are 12 residues in the CDR3. The V gene's germline CDR1 is MNHNS and CDR2 SASEGT. This clonotype was obtained from a woman aged 40 to 50 in good health. The specimen was blood. The chain is built from TRBV6-1 and TRBJ2-7, with D perhaps matching TRBD2 (5 bases). The CDR3 sequence: CASSDSSREQYF. In DNA, the CDR3 is TGTGCCAGCAGTGATTCTAGCAGAGAGCAGTACTTC.